The rows below give T cell receptor beta chains drawn from one sample of a study of blood T cell repertoires in COVID-19. This table comes from immunoSEQ multiplex PCR, and its TCRdb copy is limited to in-frame clones, with some not included. The sample yields around 130,000 clones, roughly 72% seen once. Material: peripheral blood. These receptors all stem from a human donor in a cohort sampled during active COVID-19. CDR3s include the opening cysteine and the closing phenylalanine or tryptophan. The order of the fields is J gene, V gene, CDR3 protein.

j_gene: TRBJ2-5
v_gene: TRBV28
CDR3aa: CASSSGRDYQETQYF

j_gene: TRBJ2-2
v_gene: TRBV4-1
CDR3aa: CASSQEGRGTGELFF

j_gene: TRBJ1-5
v_gene: TRBV28
CDR3aa: CASTILGANQPQHF

j_gene: TRBJ2-5
v_gene: TRBV7-6
CDR3aa: CASSPLTGQETQYF

j_gene: TRBJ1-6
v_gene: TRBV7-2
CDR3aa: CASSWTGSTNSPLHF

j_gene: TRBJ2-3
v_gene: TRBV24-1
CDR3aa: CATSDERLPTDTQYF

j_gene: TRBJ1-1
v_gene: TRBV7-3
CDR3aa: CASSFTGGNIEAFF

j_gene: TRBJ1-5
v_gene: TRBV6-5
CDR3aa: CASSSGQHNQPQHF

j_gene: TRBJ2-1
v_gene: TRBV11-3
CDR3aa: CASSYRAGGVYNEQFF

j_gene: TRBJ2-3
v_gene: TRBV3-1/TRBV3-2
CDR3aa: CASSPKGGQGFVDTQYF

j_gene: TRBJ1-1
v_gene: TRBV7-9
CDR3aa: CASSLENMGGAFF

j_gene: TRBJ1-3
v_gene: TRBV19
CDR3aa: CASSTEGLSSGNTIYF

j_gene: TRBJ1-2
v_gene: TRBV25-1
CDR3aa: CASSPTRTGFDYGYTF

j_gene: TRBJ1-6
v_gene: TRBV27
CDR3aa: CASSSLTGGSPLHF

j_gene: TRBJ2-1
v_gene: TRBV13
CDR3aa: CASSLASGGNEQFF

j_gene: TRBJ1-3
v_gene: TRBV5-6
CDR3aa: CASSSRGFSGNTIYF

j_gene: TRBJ2-1
v_gene: TRBV6-5
CDR3aa: CASSWGETEQFF

j_gene: TRBJ2-3
v_gene: TRBV4-2
CDR3aa: CASSQDVGLATDTQYF

j_gene: TRBJ2-1
v_gene: TRBV27
CDR3aa: CASSSWGQGSNEQFF

j_gene: TRBJ1-6
v_gene: TRBV27
CDR3aa: CASSSPWGQGFSPLHF

j_gene: TRBJ1-5
v_gene: TRBV27
CDR3aa: CASSPGQGYQPQHF

j_gene: TRBJ1-3
v_gene: TRBV19
CDR3aa: CASSRTGASGNTIYF

j_gene: TRBJ2-1
v_gene: TRBV9
CDR3aa: CASSVGRGQGGEQFF

j_gene: TRBJ1-1
v_gene: TRBV19
CDR3aa: CASSPRQGANTEAFF

j_gene: TRBJ1-5
v_gene: TRBV7-9
CDR3aa: CASSLAAGSNQPQHF

j_gene: TRBJ2-7
v_gene: TRBV19
CDR3aa: CASSFGQGYEQYF

j_gene: TRBJ2-5
v_gene: TRBV28
CDR3aa: CASMLDREVQTQYF

j_gene: TRBJ2-1
v_gene: TRBV9
CDR3aa: CASSVDLWGSGGDREQFF

j_gene: TRBJ1-6
v_gene: TRBV5-1
CDR3aa: CASSEATGARPNSPLHF

j_gene: TRBJ2-1
v_gene: TRBV2
CDR3aa: CASRGQVIPNNEQFF

j_gene: TRBJ2-7
v_gene: TRBV5-1
CDR3aa: CASSLATGFGYEQYF

j_gene: TRBJ1-6
v_gene: TRBV19
CDR3aa: CASSMEDFRSPLHF

j_gene: TRBJ2-6
v_gene: TRBV30
CDR3aa: CAWRLSGANVLTF

j_gene: TRBJ1-2
v_gene: TRBV28
CDR3aa: CAMGDSTRTSYTF

j_gene: TRBJ2-1
v_gene: TRBV6-6
CDR3aa: CASSKLAGQGGEQFF

j_gene: TRBJ2-1
v_gene: TRBV29-1
CDR3aa: CSVEKQGGLGNEQFF

j_gene: TRBJ1-5
v_gene: TRBV3-1/TRBV3-2
CDR3aa: CASSQGRGHQPQHF

j_gene: TRBJ2-7
v_gene: TRBV5-6
CDR3aa: CASSGAFLEQYF

j_gene: TRBJ1-5
v_gene: TRBV4-1
CDR3aa: CASSQVGGGSNQPQHF

j_gene: TRBJ1-4
v_gene: TRBV28
CDR3aa: CASSFDRGSGEKLFF

j_gene: TRBJ1-1
v_gene: TRBV6-5
CDR3aa: CASSYSGRVNTEAFF

j_gene: TRBJ1-1
v_gene: TRBV18
CDR3aa: CASSLGTANTEAFF

j_gene: TRBJ2-7
v_gene: TRBV2
CDR3aa: CASTWAAAGGREQYF

j_gene: TRBJ1-1
v_gene: TRBV10-2
CDR3aa: CASRPGTAQGAFF

j_gene: TRBJ1-1
v_gene: TRBV19
CDR3aa: CASNRQGFMNTEAFF

j_gene: TRBJ2-1
v_gene: TRBV29-1
CDR3aa: CSVELGLAGYNEQFF

j_gene: TRBJ2-3
v_gene: TRBV7-9
CDR3aa: CASSLLASRVTDTQYF

j_gene: TRBJ1-2
v_gene: TRBV6-5
CDR3aa: CASSWDSRTQSYGYTF

j_gene: TRBJ2-5
v_gene: TRBV5-4
CDR3aa: CASSGGALETQYF

j_gene: TRBJ2-1
v_gene: TRBV7-9
CDR3aa: CASSWDGGSSYNEQFF

j_gene: TRBJ1-1
v_gene: TRBV12-3/TRBV12-4
CDR3aa: CASSLVQRSEAFF

j_gene: TRBJ1-1
v_gene: TRBV5-8
CDR3aa: CASSLQGQNTEAFF

j_gene: TRBJ1-1
v_gene: TRBV18
CDR3aa: CASSPGTGMNTEAFF